This T cell receptor (beta chain) was sequenced in a study of T cell responses to AZD1222 COVID-19 vaccine. Libraries were prepared by immunoSEQ multiplex PCR; TCRdb keeps only in-frame clonotypes and omits some of them. The data contain tens of thousands of clones, approximately 83% of them seen just once; the ten biggest clones take up over 9.5%. The CDR3 runs 14 residues. Germline V gene sequence: CDR1 SGDLS, CDR2 YYNGEE. Germline trimming cut 5 bases from V and 2 bases from J; bases unmatched to any gene: 3. The chain employs TRBV9 and TRBJ2-3, with 9 bases identical to TRBD2. This TCR derives from an adult who received the AZD1222 COVID-19 vaccine. The specimen comprised peripheral blood, sampled 28 days after the second AZD1222 dose. The CDR3 reads CASSPSGTTDTQYF. CDR3 bases: TGTGCCAGCAGTCCTAGCGGGACCACAGATACGCAGTATTTT. Full variable domain (missing parts from reference TRBV9 and TRBJ2-3): DSGVTQTPKHLITATGQRVTLRCSPRSGDLSVYWYQQSLDQGLQFLIQYYNGEERAKGNILERFSAQQFPDLHSELNLSSLELGDSALYFCASSPSGTTDTQYFGPGTRLTVL.